This TCR beta chain was sequenced during a study of long-term antiretroviral therapy in people with HIV. General study findings and limits: Transplant-donor-level diversity was not reached after ART, though diversity increased. Whereas controls had wider CDR3 length ranges, HIV repertoires had narrower ones.

As for this clone: What it binds is unknown.

Germline V gene lookup returns CDR1 MNHEY and CDR2 SVGAGI. CDR3 length: 16 amino acids. Trimming shortened V by 0 bases and J by 8 bases, and 17 bases separated the two germline ends. Sequencing relied on immunoSEQ assay v3.0, run at survey level. Each sample had sequencing targeting about 40,000-50,000 T-cell genomes. The repertoire was sequenced with immunoSEQ multiplex PCR; TCRdb's copy has only in-frame clones and lacks some. The table shows tens of thousands of clones, with 88% occurring only once. In the United States, treatment was given to all participants with HIV. The TCR originated in a man aged 25-45 years with HIV. Sequenced material: unsorted PBMCs, taken about 4.5 years after starting antiretroviral therapy. The chain combines TRBV6-5 with TRBJ2-1, with D maybe TRBD2 (7 bases). CDR3 in amino acids: CASSYSWGGSVHEQFF. For the CDR3, the DNA is TGTGCCAGCAGTTACTCGTGGGGGGGCAGTGTCCATGAGCAGTTCTTC.